This T cell receptor (beta chain) was sequenced during a study of cytomegalovirus exposure and HLA in healthy donors. Turning to this clone: Antigen specificity is unknown.

The study's findings and limits: In terms of immune exposure information, only CMV serostatus was available. Later, TCR association rates were found to vary by HLA locus, highest for DRB1 and lowest for HLA-C.

Germline V gene sequence: CDR1 KGHSH, CDR2 LQKENI. The CDR3 has 14 residues. V was cut by 3 bases and J by 0 bases, with 9 bases left in between. 60 Vbeta and 13 Jbeta primers were used in PCR. Data came from immunoSEQ multiplex PCR; TCRdb stores just in-frame clones and leaves some out. The ten top clones account for around 0.7%, within a sample of 180,000 or so clones. The source of this sequence is a boy aged 10-17 years in good health and CMV-seronegative. Sequenced material: PBMCs. This chain links TRBV18 with TRBJ2-7, with unresolved D. CDR3 DNA sequence: TGTGCCAGCTCACCGCCAGGTTTCTCCTACGAGCAGTACTTC. Encoded protein: CASSPPGFSYEQYF.